This T cell receptor beta chain stems from a study of T cells in Graves' hyperthyroidism and ophthalmopathy. Study-wide results and caveats: Most expanded thyroid clonotypes above 0.001 recurred in blood. Ophthalmopathy cases were set apart from stable hyperthyroidism by a 13 V-J model.

This clonotype has at least ten counts. Its target is not known. Unmatched junction bases numbered 2, after V lost 2 bases and J lost 6 bases. Germline CDR1 and CDR2: GTSNPN and SVGIG (reference sequence). This CDR3 spans 12 amino acids. Pregnant or lactating patients were excluded, as were those with uncontrolled infection or other autoimmune disease. Based on clinical symptoms, serum thyroxine and TRAb, thyroid ultrasound and orbital computed tomography, diagnoses were reached. There were TCR beta CDR3 regions amplified from RNA transcripts. TCR CDR3 underwent first-round RT-PCR with the HTBI primer set. Via MiXCR, TCRdb re-called the multiplex PCR reads, giving one row per CDR3 protein. The sample records around 340,000 distinct CDR3 sequences, roughly 17% being singletons.

The V and J genes are TRBV30 and TRBJ2-3, with TRBD1 matching 7 bases. What was sequenced was blood. This sequence originates from a young man with Graves' hyperthyroidism. This CDR3 reads CAWSLRGDTQYF. Written as DNA, the CDR3 is TGTGCCTGGAGTCTCAGGGGGGATACGCAGTATTTT. Based on the CDR3 plus reference TRBV30 and TRBJ2-3, the full variable domain is SQTIHQWPATLVQPVGSPLSLECTVEGTSNPNLYWYRQAAGRGLQLLFYSVGIGQISSEVPQNLSASRPQDRQFILSSKKLLLSDSGFYLCAWSLRGDTQYFGPGTRLTVL.